The rows below give T cell receptor beta chains drawn from one sample of a study of blood T cell repertoires in COVID-19. This table comes from immunoSEQ multiplex PCR, and its TCRdb copy is limited to in-frame clones, with some not included. The sample yields around 200,000 clones, approximately 87% seen once. Input material: PBMCs or T cells enriched from blood (not recorded which). These receptors came from a woman between 45 and 60 years old in a cohort exposed to, infected with or recovered from COVID-19 (not recorded which). The CDR3 runs from the conserved cysteine through the conserved F or W. D genes are given only for firm matches. Clone size is shown for a subset of rows, as once, few, many or a class of expanded clone.

CASRQGLINYGYTF,TGTGCCAGTAGGCAGGGCCTAATTAACTATGGCTACACCTTC,TRBJ1-2,few,TRBV6-6,NA
CASRITQDSNQPQHF,TGTGCCAGCAGGATTACCCAGGATAGCAATCAGCCCCAGCATTTT,TRBJ1-5,NA,TRBV6-5,NA
CASSLTDRGANYGYTF,TGTGCCAGCAGCCTAACAGACAGGGGAGCTAACTATGGCTACACCTTC,TRBJ1-2,NA,TRBV6-6,TRBD1
CASRRDRASTEAFF,TGTGCCAGCAGGAGGGACAGAGCCTCCACTGAAGCTTTCTTT,TRBJ1-1,NA,TRBV6-4,TRBD1
CASSPTGPNYGYTF,TGTGCCAGCTCACCGACAGGGCCTAACTATGGCTACACCTTC,TRBJ1-2,NA,TRBV18,TRBD1
CASSEVAYRRAGELFF,TGTGCCAGCAGTGAAGTGGCCTACCGACGGGCCGGGGAGCTGTTTTTT,TRBJ2-2,NA,TRBV6-1,NA
CASSSQFLLANYGYTF,TGTGCCAGCAGTTCCCAGTTTCTTCTAGCTAACTATGGCTACACCTTC,TRBJ1-2,NA,TRBV6-5,NA
CASTHQGQGPNSPLHF,TGTGCCAGCACCCATCAGGGACAGGGGCCTAATTCACCCCTCCACTTT,TRBJ1-6,NA,TRBV6-4,TRBD1
CASSIGTTSGGEQYF,TGTGCCAGTAGTATAGGCACGACTAGCGGGGGCGAGCAGTACTTC,TRBJ2-7,NA,TRBV19,TRBD2
CASSLSGRGALGNTIYF,TGTGCCAGCAGCCTCTCGGGCAGGGGAGCCCTCGGAAACACCATATATTTT,TRBJ1-3,NA,TRBV27,NA
CASSQGTSHEQYF,TGTGCCAGCAGCCAAGGGACTAGCCACGAGCAGTACTTC,TRBJ2-7,NA,TRBV3-1/TRBV3-2,TRBD2
CASSGTSGGPLDTGELFF,TGTGCCAGCAGTGGGACTAGCGGGGGGCCTCTCGACACCGGGGAGCTGTTTTTT,TRBJ2-2,few,TRBV2,TRBD2
CASSFDRNQPQHF,TGTGCCAGCAGTTTTGACAGAAATCAGCCCCAGCATTTT,TRBJ1-5,NA,TRBV12-3/TRBV12-4,NA
CASSIGQGNNNEQFF,TGTGCCAGTAGTATAGGTCAGGGAAACAACAATGAGCAGTTCTTC,TRBJ2-1,few,TRBV19,NA
CASSPDSEYQPQHF,TGTGCCAGCTCACCGGACAGTGAGTATCAGCCCCAGCATTTT,TRBJ1-5,few,TRBV18,NA
CASSGGGGGGYEQYF,TGTGCCAGCAGCGGGGGGGGCGGGGGCGGCTACGAGCAGTACTTC,TRBJ2-7,NA,TRBV5-4,NA
CASSAGGSYGYTF,TGTGCCAGCAGCGCAGGGGGCTCCTATGGCTACACCTTC,TRBJ1-2,NA,TRBV9,TRBD1
CATSDGQSLHF,TGTGCCACCAGTGACGGACAGTCCCTCCACTTT,TRBJ1-6,few,TRBV24-1,NA
CASSLLTGGKGETQYF,TGTGCCAGCAGCCTACTGACTGGTGGCAAGGGGGAGACCCAGTACTTC,TRBJ2-5,NA,TRBV5-4,NA
CATTSTVSGNTIYF,TGTGCCACCACAAGTACAGTCTCTGGAAACACCATATATTTT,TRBJ1-3,few,TRBV24-1,NA
CASSVGQGFTYEQYF,TGTGCCAGCTCAGTCGGACAGGGCTTCACCTACGAGCAGTACTTC,TRBJ2-7,NA,TRBV18,TRBD1
CASSLGVSARGAFF,TGTGCCAGCAGCTTAGGGGTATCTGCGCGCGGAGCTTTCTTT,TRBJ1-1,NA,TRBV11-2,NA
CASSLSVRTDSYEQYF,TGTGCCAGCAGCTTATCGGTTAGGACAGACTCCTACGAGCAGTACTTC,TRBJ2-7,NA,TRBV7-2,NA
CASTVQPAGGGTEAFF,TGTGCCAGCACCGTTCAGCCCGCAGGGGGCGGCACTGAAGCTTTCTTT,TRBJ1-1,NA,TRBV7-2,TRBD1
CASSWGDEQYF,TGTGCCAGCAGTTGGGGCGACGAGCAGTACTTC,TRBJ2-7,NA,TRBV28,NA
CASSLGGYGNTIYF,TGTGCCAGTAGTCTTGGGGGGTACGGAAACACCATATATTTT,TRBJ1-3,few,TRBV19,NA
CAWREGRVSYTF,TGTGCCTGGAGGGAGGGGCGGGTGAGCTACACCTTC,TRBJ1-2,NA,TRBV30,NA
CASSDRFTEAFF,TGTGCCAGCAGTGACAGGTTCACTGAAGCTTTCTTT,TRBJ1-1,NA,TRBV12-3/TRBV12-4,NA